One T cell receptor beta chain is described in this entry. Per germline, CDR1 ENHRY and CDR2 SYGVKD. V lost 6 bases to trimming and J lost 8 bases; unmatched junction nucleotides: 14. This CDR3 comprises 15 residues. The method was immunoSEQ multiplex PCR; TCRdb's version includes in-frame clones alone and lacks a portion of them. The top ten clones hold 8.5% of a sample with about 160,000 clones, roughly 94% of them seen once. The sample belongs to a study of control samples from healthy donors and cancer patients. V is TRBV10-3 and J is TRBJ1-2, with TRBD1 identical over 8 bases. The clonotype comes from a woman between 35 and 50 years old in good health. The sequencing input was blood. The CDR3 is CAISEDPGQAQGYTF. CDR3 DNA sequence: TGTGCCATCAGCGAAGACCCGGGACAGGCGCAAGGCTACACCTTC.